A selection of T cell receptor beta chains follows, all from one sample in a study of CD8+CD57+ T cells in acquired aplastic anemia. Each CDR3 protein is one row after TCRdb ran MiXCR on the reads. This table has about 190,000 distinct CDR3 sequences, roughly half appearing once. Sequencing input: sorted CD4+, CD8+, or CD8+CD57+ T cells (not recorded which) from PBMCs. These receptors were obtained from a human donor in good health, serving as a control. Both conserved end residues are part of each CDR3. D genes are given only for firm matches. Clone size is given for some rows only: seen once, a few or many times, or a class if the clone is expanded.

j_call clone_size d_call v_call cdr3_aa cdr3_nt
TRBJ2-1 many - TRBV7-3 CASSRGRNEQFF TGTGCCAGCAGCCGGGGGCGGAATGAGCAGTTCTTC
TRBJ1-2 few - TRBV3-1 CASSYQGPYGYTF TGTGCCAGCAGCTACCAGGGGCCCTATGGCTACACCTTC
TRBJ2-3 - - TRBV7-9 CASSLTGRVGTDTQYF TGTGCCAGCAGCTTAACCGGCCGGGTGGGGACAGATACGCAGTATTTT
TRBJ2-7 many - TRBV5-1 CASSLVEGIMSYEQYF TGCGCCAGCAGCTTAGTAGAGGGAATTATGTCCTACGAGCAGTACTTC
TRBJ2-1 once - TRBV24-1 CATSDLKFNGLQFF TGTGCCACCAGTGATTTGAAATTCAACGGACTGCAGTTCTTC
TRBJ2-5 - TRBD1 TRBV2 CASRGQIQETQYF TGTGCCAGCAGGGGACAGATCCAAGAGACCCAGTACTTC
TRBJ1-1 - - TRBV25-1 CASSIGTRSMNTEAFF TGTGCCAGCAGTATCGGGACAAGATCGATGAACACTGAAGCTTTCTTT
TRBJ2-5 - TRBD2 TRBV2 CASSEGRLAGGPRETQYF TGTGCCAGCAGTGAAGGACGCCTAGCGGGAGGGCCGCGAGAGACCCAGTACTTC
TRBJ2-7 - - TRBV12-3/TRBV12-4 CANPPEQGITHEQYF TGTGCCAACCCCCCCGAACAGGGTATCACCCACGAGCAGTACTTC
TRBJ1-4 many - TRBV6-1 CASSGPGEWEKLFF TGTGCCAGCAGTGGGCCAGGGGAATGGGAAAAACTGTTTTTT
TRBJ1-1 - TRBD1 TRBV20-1 CSAPPGQGMNTEAFF TGCAGTGCGCCCCCCGGACAGGGAATGAACACTGAAGCTTTCTTT
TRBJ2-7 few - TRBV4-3 CASSQGPPVRGSSYEQYF TGCGCCAGCAGCCAAGGTCCCCCAGTGCGGGGCTCTTCCTACGAGCAGTACTTC
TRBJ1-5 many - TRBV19 CASSNRVMQPQHF TGTGCCAGTAGTAATAGGGTAATGCAGCCCCAGCATTTT
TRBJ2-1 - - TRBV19 CASTIGAEQFF TGTGCCAGTACGATCGGGGCTGAGCAGTTCTTC
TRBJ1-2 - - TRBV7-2 CASSFRTDSGNTF TGTGCCAGCAGCTTCAGGACAGACTCTGGAAACACCTTC
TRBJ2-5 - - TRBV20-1 CSAPHLTPQETQYF TGCAGTGCTCCTCACCTGACACCACAAGAGACCCAGTACTTC
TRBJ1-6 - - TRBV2 CASTGTEHGSPLHF TGTGCCAGCACCGGAACCGAACATGGGTCACCCCTCCACTTT
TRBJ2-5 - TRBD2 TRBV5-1 CASSPLAGAGETQYF TGCGCCAGCAGCCCGTTAGCGGGGGCCGGAGAGACCCAGTACTTC
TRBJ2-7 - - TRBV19 CASSGLSSYEQYF TGTGCCAGTTCAGGCCTTAGCTCCTACGAGCAGTACTTC
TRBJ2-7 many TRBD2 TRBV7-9 CASSLVSSGDYEQYF TGTGCCAGCAGCTTAGTTTCTAGCGGGGACTACGAGCAGTACTTC
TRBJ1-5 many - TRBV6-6 CASTRNGVSGNQPQHF TGTGCCAGCACTCGAAACGGGGTGTCAGGAAATCAGCCCCAGCATTTT
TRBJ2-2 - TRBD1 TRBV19 CASKTGLGTAGELFF TGTGCCAGTAAGACAGGGTTGGGCACGGCCGGGGAGCTGTTTTTT
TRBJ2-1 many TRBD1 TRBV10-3 CAISRTGGRNEQFF TGTGCCATCAGCCGGACAGGGGGTCGGAATGAGCAGTTCTTC
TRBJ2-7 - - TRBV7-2 CASKNKDEQYF TGTGCCAGCAAAAACAAGGACGAGCAGTACTTC
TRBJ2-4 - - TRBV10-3 CAISYSDSAKNIQYF TGTGCCATCAGTTACTCGGACAGCGCCAAAAACATTCAGTACTTC
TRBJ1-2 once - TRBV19 CASTATGTASTGYTF TGTGCCAGTACTGCGACCGGGACGGCGAGCACAGGCTACACCTTC
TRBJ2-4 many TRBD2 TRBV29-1 CSVASGGNIQYF TGCAGCGTAGCTAGCGGGGGGAACATTCAGTACTTC
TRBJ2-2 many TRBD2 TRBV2 CASLERGGLSGELFF TGTGCCAGCTTAGAGCGGGGGGGCCTTAGCGGGGAGCTGTTTTTT
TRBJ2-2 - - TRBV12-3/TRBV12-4 CASRGGGNTNTGELFF TGTGCCAGCAGAGGGGGCGGGAACACGAACACCGGGGAGCTGTTTTTT
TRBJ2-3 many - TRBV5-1 CASSLSPGEGTDTQYF TGCGCCAGCAGCCTCAGTCCGGGGGAAGGGACAGATACGCAGTATTTT
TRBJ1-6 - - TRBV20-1 CSARDNGGSPLHF TGCAGTGCTAGAGATAACGGGGGTTCACCCCTCCACTTT
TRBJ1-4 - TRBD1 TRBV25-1 CAIAGTGGNGDEKLFF TGTGCCATCGCCGGGACAGGGGGAAATGGAGATGAAAAACTGTTTTTT
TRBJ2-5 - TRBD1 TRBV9 CASSPGDRGYQETQYF TGTGCCAGCAGCCCGGGGGACAGGGGGTACCAAGAGACCCAGTACTTC
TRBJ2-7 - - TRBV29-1 CSGSQAAEQYF TGCAGCGGTTCCCAGGCGGCAGAGCAGTACTTC
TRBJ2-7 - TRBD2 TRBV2 CASSKLAGGYYEQYF TGTGCCAGCAGTAAACTAGCGGGAGGGTACTACGAGCAGTACTTC
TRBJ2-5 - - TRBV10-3 CAISECQVPSGAQETQYF TGTGCCATCAGTGAGTGTCAGGTACCTTCGGGGGCGCAGGAGACCCAGTACTTC
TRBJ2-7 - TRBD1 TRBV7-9 CASSPSPGTGTLKQYF TGTGCCAGCAGCCCGTCCCCCGGGACAGGGACCCTCAAGCAGTACTTC
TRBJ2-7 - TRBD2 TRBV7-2 CASSTTGTSGGAFEQYF TGTGCCAGCAGCACCACCGGGACTAGCGGGGGGGCTTTTGAGCAGTACTTC
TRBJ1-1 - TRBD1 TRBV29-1 CSVEIGGVGTEAFF TGCAGCGTTGAAATAGGGGGCGTGGGCACTGAAGCTTTCTTT
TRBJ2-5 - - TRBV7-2 CASSLMREETQYF TGTGCCAGCAGCTTAATGCGGGAAGAGACCCAGTACTTC
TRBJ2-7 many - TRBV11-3 CASSLGPLYEQYF TGTGCCAGCAGCTTGGGACCGCTCTACGAGCAGTACTTC
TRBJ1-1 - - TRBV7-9 CASSLAAPTEAFF TGTGCCAGCAGCTTAGCAGCGCCGACTGAAGCTTTCTTT
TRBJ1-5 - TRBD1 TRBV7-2 CASSLTGVVQPQHF TGTGCCAGCAGCTTAACAGGGGTCGTTCAGCCCCAGCATTTT
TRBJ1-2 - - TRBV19 CASSIVGGLNYGYTF TGTGCCAGTAGTATAGTCGGGGGGCTAAACTATGGCTACACCTTC
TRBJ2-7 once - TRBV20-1 CSARDVREQYF TGCAGTGCTAGAGATGTCCGCGAGCAGTACTTC
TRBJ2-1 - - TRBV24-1 CATSGQTGNSGKKEQFF TGTGCCACCAGTGGACAGACCGGAAACTCAGGAAAGAAGGAGCAGTTCTTC
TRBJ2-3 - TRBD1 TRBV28 CATSGQNTDTQYF TGTGCCACCTCGGGACAGAACACAGATACGCAGTATTTT
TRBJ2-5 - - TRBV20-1 CSARLDYQETQYF TGCAGTGCTAGATTGGACTACCAAGAGACCCAGTACTTC
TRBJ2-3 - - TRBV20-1 CSADGRQDTSTDTQYF TGCAGTGCAGATGGAAGACAGGACACTAGCACAGATACGCAGTATTTT
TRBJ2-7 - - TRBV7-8 CASSFWGPYEQYF TGTGCCAGCAGCTTTTGGGGCCCCTACGAGCAGTACTTC
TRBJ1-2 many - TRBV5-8 CASSFTGFGYTF TGTGCCAGCAGCTTCACAGGGTTCGGCTACACCTTC
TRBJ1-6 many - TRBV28 CASSYAGQSNSPLHF TGTGCCAGCAGTTACGCTGGACAGAGCAATTCACCCCTCCACTTT
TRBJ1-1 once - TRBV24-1 CATSSGAEAFF TGTGCCACCTCTAGCGGGGCCGAGGCTTTCTTT